This TCR beta chain was profiled in a study of immune characterization of retroperitoneal liposarcoma. Using its own MiXCR run on the PCR reads, TCRdb lists one record per CDR3 protein. The sample records about 9,200 distinct CDR3 sequences, approximately 26% being singletons. The germline gives CDR1 SGHTA, CDR2 FQGNSA. V was cut by 5 bases and J by 6 bases, with 11 bases left in between. The CDR3 length is 13 residues. In its sample, this clonotype was seen once. This receptor was taken from a female donor with retroperitoneal liposarcoma. Material for sequencing was tumor tissue. The chain is built from TRBV7-2 and TRBJ1-5, with TRBD1 as a possible D gene (5 bases). The CDR3 DNA is TGTGCCAGCAGCCGGGACGGTTCTCAGCCCCAGCATTTT. Translated, it gives CASSRDGSQPQHF.